Listed below are T cell receptor beta chains from one sample, sequenced in a study of T-cell reconstitution after alpha-beta-depleted transplantation in children. TCRdb processed the PCR reads anew with MiXCR; each CDR3 protein has one entry. This sample has 150,000 to 200,000 distinct CDR3 sequences; approximately 6.8% occur once, and the top ten carry 3% to 3.5%. The specimen comprised PBMCs from the stem cell graft donor, sampled from the stem cell graft. The receptors come from a human donor who donated a stem cell graft to a child with Wiskott-Aldrich syndrome. Both conserved end residues are part of each CDR3. Each record gives: V gene, clone size, D gene, J gene, CDR3 DNA, CDR3 protein. D genes are given only for firm matches. Not all rows give a size; the values are once, few, many and, for expanded clones, a class.

>TRBV3-1|many|-|TRBJ1-1
TGTGCCAGCAGCCACCCCGGGCGATACACTGAAGCTTTCTTT
CASSHPGRYTEAFF
>TRBV20-1|many|-|TRBJ2-1
TGCAGTGCTAGACAGGGTGAGCAGTTCTTC
CSARQGEQFF
>TRBV18|many|-|TRBJ1-1
TGTGCCAACGCACAAGGGGGGGACACTGAAGCTTTCTTT
CANAQGGDTEAFF
>TRBV5-8|many|-|TRBJ1-6
TGTGCCAGCAGCTTGGAAAGGGGACCGGGTAATTCACCCCTCCACTTT
CASSLERGPGNSPLHF
>TRBV29-1|many|TRBD1|TRBJ1-1
TGCAGCGTGACAGGGGGCACTGAAGCTTTCTTT
CSVTGGTEAFF
>TRBV29-1|many|TRBD1|TRBJ2-7
TGCAGCGTTGACGGTCGACAGGGGGCCGAGCAGTACTTC
CSVDGRQGAEQYF
>TRBV12-3/TRBV12-4|-|TRBD1|TRBJ1-1
TGTGCCAGCAGTTTCAGGGGGAACGCTGAAGCTTTCTTT
CASSFRGNAEAFF
>TRBV7-8|many|-|TRBJ2-5
TGTGCCAGCAGCTTTGGTATGAATCTCGAGACCCAGTACTTC
CASSFGMNLETQYF
>TRBV3-1|-|-|TRBJ2-1
TGTGCCAGCAGCCAAGATTGGGACTCCCAGTTCTTC
CASSQDWDSQFF
>TRBV20-1|many|-|TRBJ1-1
TGCAGTGCTCTTGGCAGGGGCCCTGAAGCTTTCTTT
CSALGRGPEAFF
>TRBV12-3/TRBV12-4|many|TRBD1|TRBJ2-7
TGTGCCAGCAGTTTAGGGGACAGGGTTCTGTACGAGCAGTACTTC
CASSLGDRVLYEQYF
>TRBV19|-|-|TRBJ2-7
TGTGCCAGTAAATTCTCGTCGAACTCCTACGAGCAGTACTTC
CASKFSSNSYEQYF
>TRBV29-1|many|-|TRBJ2-3
TGCAGCGCGGTGGGCTCAGCTAGCACAGATACGCAGTATTTT
CSAVGSASTDTQYF
>TRBV18|many|-|TRBJ2-1
TGTGCCAGCTCACCCGTGGGTTATGGGAATGAGCAGTTCTTC
CASSPVGYGNEQFF
>TRBV7-8|few|-|TRBJ1-2
TGTGCCAGCAGCCCTGGGGGGCACTCTAACTATGGCTACACCTTC
CASSPGGHSNYGYTF
>TRBV7-2|many|-|TRBJ2-2
TGTGCCAGCAGCTTACTGGACACGAACACCGGGGAGCTGTTTTTT
CASSLLDTNTGELFF
>TRBV29-1|many|-|TRBJ1-2
TGCAGCGTTGAAGTAAGGTCCAGGGGCTATGGCTACACCTTC
CSVEVRSRGYGYTF
>TRBV6-1|many|-|TRBJ1-3
TGTGCCAGCAGCTTTGACAATACGGGAAACACCATATATTTT
CASSFDNTGNTIYF